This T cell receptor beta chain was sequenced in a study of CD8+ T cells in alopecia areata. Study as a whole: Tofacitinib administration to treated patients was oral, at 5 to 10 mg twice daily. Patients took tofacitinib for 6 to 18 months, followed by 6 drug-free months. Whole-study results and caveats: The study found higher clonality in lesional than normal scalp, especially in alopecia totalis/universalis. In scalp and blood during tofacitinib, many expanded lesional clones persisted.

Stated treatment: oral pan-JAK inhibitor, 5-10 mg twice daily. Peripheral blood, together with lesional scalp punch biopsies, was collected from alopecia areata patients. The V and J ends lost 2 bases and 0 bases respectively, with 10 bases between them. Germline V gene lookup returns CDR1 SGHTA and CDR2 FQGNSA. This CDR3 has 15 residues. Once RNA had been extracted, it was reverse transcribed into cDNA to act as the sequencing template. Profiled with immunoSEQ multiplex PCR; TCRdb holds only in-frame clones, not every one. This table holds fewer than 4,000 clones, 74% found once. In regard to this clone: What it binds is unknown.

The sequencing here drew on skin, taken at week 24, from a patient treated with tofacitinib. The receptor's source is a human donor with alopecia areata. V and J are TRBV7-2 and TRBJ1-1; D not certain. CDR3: CASSLLLHMNTEAFF. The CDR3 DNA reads TGTGCCAGCAGCTTATTACTCCACATGAACACTGAAGCTTTCTTT.